One sample yielded the 26 T cell receptor beta chains listed below, sequenced in a study of CD8 T cells in Susac syndrome. A quantity of about 0.45 to 1 ug RNA underwent reverse transcription using random hexamers. MiXCR, applied by TCRdb to the immunoSEQ multiplex PCR reads, yields one record per CDR3 protein. The profile shows around 45,000 distinct CDR3 sequences, 92% of them singletons. Material: CD8+ T cells from PBMCs. These receptors all stem from a human donor in good health.

This chain connects TRBV13 to TRBJ2-7, with D hard to call. This CDR3 has 13 residues. V dropped 3 bases and J dropped 7 bases, with 13 bases sitting between them. Germline V CDR1 and CDR2: PRHDT, FYEKMQ (reference sequence). The CDR3: CASSLHLEGEQYF. The CDR3 bases are TGTGCCAGCAGCTTGCATCTTGAAGGGGAGCAGTACTTC.

The J gene is TRBJ2-5, the V gene TRBV13, with D hard to call. CDR3 size: 14 residues. The V end was cut by 2 bases, the J end by 4 bases, with 11 bases between. Germline assignment: CDR1 PRHDT and CDR2 FYEKMQ (reference sequence). The CDR3 DNA follows: TGTGCCAGCAGCTTACAGCCTTCCCCAGAGACCCAGTACTTC. This translates into CASSLQPSPETQYF.

This chain joins TRBV7-9 and TRBJ2-1; TRBD2 agrees at 13 bases. Germline V gives CDR1 SEHNR, CDR2 FQNEAQ (reference sequence). The junction had 1 base not matched to a gene; V was cut back by 2 bases and J by 9 bases. CDR3 length equals 14 residues. The CDR3 region is CASSLTSGGVEQFF. The DNA of the CDR3 is TGTGCCAGCAGCTTAACTAGCGGGGGGGTTGAGCAGTTCTTC.

The chain recombines TRBV20-1 with TRBJ1-1; D possibly corresponds to TRBD1 (5 bases). This CDR3 comprises 12 residues. Trimming removed 2 bases from V and 1 base from J, with 5 bases in between. CDR1 DFQATT and CDR2 SNEGSKA come from the germline V gene (reference sequence). CDR3 in amino acids: CSARQGNTEAFF. CDR3 bases: TGCAGTGCTAGACAGGGGAACACTGAAGCTTTCTTT.

The V gene is TRBV7-9, the J gene TRBJ2-7; D gene ambiguous. The ends were cut back, 4 bases at V and 6 bases at J, with 19 bases in the middle. Per the germline V gene, CDR1 is SEHNR and CDR2 is FQNEAQ (reference sequence). The CDR3 is made up of 15 amino acids. The DNA for the CDR3 is TGTGCCAGCAGCTCATCCCCCGGAAATCTTCTCGAGCAGTACTTC. Translated: CASSSSPGNLLEQYF.

The chain carries TRBV29-1 and TRBJ1-1; 9 bases are shared with TRBD1. The CDR3 runs 14 residues. With 5 bases clipped from V and 2 bases from J, the junction kept 6 bases outside the gene matches. Per germline, CDR1 SQVTM and CDR2 ANQGSEA. CDR3 protein: CSVLGQGSNTEAFF. For the CDR3, the DNA is TGCAGCGTTTTGGGACAGGGAAGTAACACTGAAGCTTTCTTT.

This sequence joins TRBV7-8 and TRBJ2-7; D not resolved. V gave up 0 bases and J gave up 1 base, with 7 bases separating them. The CDR3 spans 14 residues. Germline lookup yields CDR1 SGHVS and CDR2 FQNEAQ. DNA of the CDR3: TGTGCCAGCAGCTTAGCTAAGCAGTCCTACGAGCAGTACTTC. Protein sequence: CASSLAKQSYEQYF. Looking up the rest from reference TRBV7-8 and TRBJ2-7 gives the full variable domain: GAGVSQSPRYKVAKRGQDVALRCDPISGHVSLFWYQQALGQGPEFLTYFQNEAQLDKSGLPSDRFFAERPEGSVSTLKIQRTQQEDSAVYLCASSLAKQSYEQYFGPGTRLTVT.

This rearrangement joins TRBV5-1 to TRBJ2-7; 7 bases map to TRBD2. The CDR3 totals 15 residues. CDR1 is SGHRS and CDR2 is YFSETQ in the germline V gene. The junction had 11 bases not matched to a gene; V was cut back by 2 bases and J by 6 bases. The CDR3 sequence: CASSLLGGEGSEQYF. The CDR3 DNA is TGCGCCAGCAGCTTATTAGGCGGGGAGGGATCCGAGCAGTACTTC.

The chain employs TRBV19 and TRBJ1-2; a weak D match, TRBD1 (6 bases). The ends were cut back, 7 bases at V and 4 bases at J, with 10 bases in the middle. The CDR3 totals 12 residues. Germline CDR1 and CDR2: LNHDA and SQIVND (reference sequence). In nucleotides, the CDR3 is TGTGCCAGTAAGGGGGGGCGCTATGGCTACACCTTC. Its protein product is CASKGGRYGYTF. The full variable domain, in which reference TRBV19 and TRBJ1-2 provide the parts outside the CDR3, is DGGITQSPKYLFRKEGQNVTLSCEQNLNHDAMYWYRQDPGQGLRLIYYSQIVNDFQKGDIAEGYSVSREKKESFPLTVTSAQKNPTAFYLCASKGGRYGYTFGSGTRLTVV.

V gene TRBV20-1 combines with J gene TRBJ2-7, with D possibly matching TRBD2 (5 bases). The CDR3 sequence is 14 residues long. The germline V and J ends were trimmed by 0 bases and 5 bases, with 14 bases remaining between them. Germline CDR1 and CDR2: DFQATT and SNEGSKA (reference sequence). CDR3 nucleotide sequence: TGCAGTGCTAGAGATCGGGGATTGGATGACGAGCAGTACTTC. Translated: CSARDRGLDDEQYF.

The sample holds a few counts of this clonotype. This chain connects TRBV5-1 to TRBJ2-7; a possible D gene is TRBD1 (5 bases). Deletions cut 0 bases from V and 3 bases from J, with 13 bases between. The V gene's germline CDR1 is SGHRS and CDR2 YFSETQ. The CDR3 runs to 15 residues. The CDR3 is CASSLGRGRGYEQYF. The DNA for the CDR3 is TGCGCCAGCAGCTTGGGAAGGGGTAGGGGCTACGAGCAGTACTTC.

V and J are TRBV19 and TRBJ1-1; D not resolved. The CDR3 consists of 13 residues. Per germline, CDR1 LNHDA and CDR2 SQIVND (reference sequence). The V and J ends lost 2 bases and 3 bases respectively, with 7 bases between them. The CDR3 region is CASSIPLYTEAFF. The CDR3 bases are TGTGCCAGTAGTATACCGTTATACACTGAAGCTTTCTTT. Together with reference TRBV19 and TRBJ1-1, the CDR3 gives the full variable domain: DGGITQSPKYLFRKEGQNVTLSCEQNLNHDAMYWYRQDPGQGLRLIYYSQIVNDFQKGDIAEGYSVSREKKESFPLTVTSAQKNPTAFYLCASSIPLYTEAFFGQGTRLTVV.

This clonotype was recorded once. V is TRBV5-1 and J is TRBJ1-1; 9 nucleotides align to TRBD1. Trimming removed 4 bases from V and 4 bases from J; junction bases left unmatched: 5. Germline assignment: CDR1 SGHRS and CDR2 YFSETQ. There are 14 residues in the CDR3. The CDR3 bases are TGCGCCAGCAGCGATGGGACAGGGTTCACTGAAGCTTTCTTT. The encoded protein is CASSDGTGFTEAFF.

The V gene is TRBV7-6, the J gene TRBJ1-1; a possible D gene is TRBD1 (5 bases). Germline-derived CDR1 and CDR2 are SGHVS and FNYEAQ. Trimming took off 1 base at V and 0 bases at J, with 9 bases between the two ends. This CDR3 has 15 residues. This CDR3 reads CASSLEGAMNTEAFF. DNA of the CDR3: TGTGCCAGCAGCTTAGAAGGGGCCATGAACACTGAAGCTTTCTTT.

V gene TRBV7-8 combines with J gene TRBJ1-1; D is undetermined. Looked up from germline, CDR1 is SGHVS and CDR2 is FQNEAQ. The CDR3 loop spans 14 amino acids. V was shortened by 5 bases and J by 1 base, with 11 bases between the two germline ends. CDR3 in amino acids: CASSPGWGNTEAFF. The CDR3 nucleotides are TGTGCCAGCAGCCCGGGGTGGGGGAACACTGAAGCTTTCTTT.

The V and J genes are TRBV6-2 or TRBV6-3 and TRBJ1-1; no reliable D call. This CDR3 is built from 13 residues. CDR1 is MNHEY, CDR2 SVGEGT, per germline. Deletions cut 6 bases from V and 3 bases from J, with 11 bases between. The CDR3: CASSRRTDTEAFF. The CDR3 bases are TGTGCCAGCAGCCGGCGGACGGACACTGAAGCTTTCTTT.

This chain uses TRBV13 with TRBJ1-2; the D is unclear. Between the trimmed V and J ends, which lost 3 bases and 8 bases, there was a span of 7 bases. This CDR3 has 11 amino acids. Germline V gives CDR1 PRHDT, CDR2 FYEKMQ (reference sequence). In nucleotides, the CDR3 is TGTGCCAGCAGCTTCCGAACGGGCTACACCTTC. This codes for CASSFRTGYTF.

This clonotype was detected only once. The V call is TRBV10-3, the J call TRBJ2-1; D ambiguous. Germline CDR1 is ENHRY and CDR2 is SYGVKD. This CDR3 comprises 15 residues. V lost 3 bases to trimming and J lost 4 bases, with 13 bases between them. CDR3 region: CAISEPSPSYNEQFF. CDR3 sequence (DNA): TGTGCCATCAGTGAACCGAGCCCCAGTTACAATGAGCAGTTCTTC.

The gene calls are TRBV27 and TRBJ2-3; no clear D. The CDR3 is 14 amino acids. V lost 3 bases and J lost 2, with 9 bases in between. Germline V gives CDR1 MNHEY, CDR2 SMNVEV (reference sequence). In DNA, the CDR3 is TGTGCCAGCAGTTTCCTCTCGGACACAGATACGCAGTATTTT. Amino acids: CASSFLSDTDTQYF.

The chain joins TRBV19 to TRBJ2-5; a weak D match, TRBD2 (5 bases). Trimming cost V 3 bases and J 4 bases, with 12 bases left between them. This CDR3 is 14 amino acids long. The V gene's germline CDR1 is LNHDA and CDR2 SQIVND (reference sequence). Here the CDR3 reads CASSIPGLLETQYF. CDR3 nucleotide sequence: TGTGCCAGTAGTATCCCAGGACTTTTAGAGACCCAGTACTTC.

This chain joins TRBV20-1 and TRBJ2-7; TRBD2 agrees at 7 bases. The length of the CDR3 is 14 residues. The V and J ends lost 3 bases and 1 base, in that order; junction bases with no gene match: 6. The germline gives CDR1 DFQATT, CDR2 SNEGSKA (reference sequence). The CDR3 bases are TGCAGTGCTAGGGAGGGGACTATTTCCTACGAGCAGTACTTC. As protein: CSAREGTISYEQYF.

This chain links TRBV27 with TRBJ2-7, with D uncertain. Germline loops: CDR1 MNHEY, CDR2 SMNVEV (reference sequence). The CDR3 is 15 residues long. Trimming stripped 2 bases from V and 3 bases from J, with 14 bases between. This chain's CDR3 is CASSLNQAVLYEQYF. The CDR3 region has the DNA TGTGCCAGCAGTTTAAATCAGGCGGTCCTCTACGAGCAGTACTTC.

The gene calls are TRBV6-2 or TRBV6-3 and TRBJ2-7; 13 positions agree with TRBD2. Trimming took 4 bases from V and 7 from J; bases not matched to a gene: 4. This CDR3 contains 14 residues. Germline-derived CDR1 and CDR2 are MNHEY and SVGEGT. The CDR3 region has the DNA TGTGCCAGCAGTTTGACTAGCGGGAGGAGGGAGCAGTACTTC. The encoded protein is CASSLTSGRREQYF.

The chain has TRBV4-1 and TRBJ2-2, with 11 bases matching TRBD2. The V and J ends lost 4 bases and 2 bases, in that order; junction bases with no gene match: 12. CDR1 is MGHRA and CDR2 is YSYEKL in the germline V gene. The CDR3 contains 19 residues. CDR3 region: CASSPRSSGRAANTGELFF. CDR3 bases: TGCGCCAGCAGCCCCCGGAGTAGCGGGAGGGCCGCAAACACCGGGGAGCTGTTTTTT.

The V and J genes are TRBV5-5 and TRBJ2-7; D is ambiguous. This CDR3 contains 14 residues. Trimming removed 1 base from V and 0 bases from J, with 8 bases in between. Germline V gene sequence: CDR1 SGHKS, CDR2 YYEKEE (reference sequence). In nucleotides, the CDR3 is TGTGCCAGCAGCTTGACCAGGCTCTCCTACGAGCAGTACTTC. Its protein is CASSLTRLSYEQYF.

This clonotype has only a few counts. This rearrangement joins TRBV7-2 to TRBJ2-1, with TRBD1 matching over 10 bases. Per germline, CDR1 SGHTA and CDR2 FQGNSA. This CDR3 is 16 amino acids long. V was pared by 2 bases and J by 7 bases, with 8 bases of the junction left unmatched. This chain's CDR3 is CASSLWGQGTENEQFF. CDR3 in DNA: TGTGCCAGCAGCTTATGGGGACAGGGGACTGAGAATGAGCAGTTCTTC.